What follows are 10 T cell receptor beta chains derived from one specimen sequenced in a study of cytomegalovirus exposure and HLA in healthy donors. Both 60 Vbeta primers and 13 Jbeta primers went into the PCR. Data came from immunoSEQ multiplex PCR; TCRdb stores just in-frame clones and leaves some out. The data show more than 150,000 clones, over 80% seen once. Sequencing was carried out using PBMCs. The receptors were gathered from a man aged 40-50 years in good health and CMV-seropositive.

The chain has TRBV10-2 and TRBJ2-3; D not resolved. Germline-derived CDR1 and CDR2 are WSHSY and SAAADI. Trimming removed 6 bases at V and 0 bases at J, with 13 bases between. CDR3 length equals 15 residues. CDR3 protein: CASSPQAASTDTQYF. As DNA, the CDR3 is TGCGCCAGCAGCCCTCAGGCCGCTAGCACAGATACGCAGTATTTT.

The table lists this clone with a few counts. The chain links TRBV18 to TRBJ2-5; maybe TRBD1 (6 bases). Germline V gives CDR1 KGHSH, CDR2 LQKENI. This CDR3 spans 14 amino acids. Trimming took 6 bases from V and 2 from J, leaving 13 bases between them. CDR3: CASSEWGQQETQYF. CDR3 sequence (DNA): TGTGCCAGCTCGGAATGGGGGCAACAAGAGACCCAGTACTTC.

This chain links TRBV18 with TRBJ1-1, with D possibly TRBD1 on 5 matching bases. The CDR3 extends over 11 amino acids. Trimming took 8 bases from V and 3 from J, leaving 7 bases between them. Germline CDR1 reads KGHSH; CDR2 reads LQKENI. CDR3 residues: CASRGDTEAFF. CDR3 in DNA: TGTGCCAGCCGGGGGGACACTGAAGCTTTCTTT.

The chain links TRBV7-3 to TRBJ1-1; TRBD1 matches at 7 bases. This CDR3 contains 14 residues. With 3 bases clipped from V and 2 bases from J, the junction kept 3 bases outside the gene matches. Per germline, CDR1 SGHTA and CDR2 FQGTGA. In nucleotides, the CDR3 is TGTGCCAGCAGCTTTAACAGGGGTAACACTGAAGCTTTCTTT. Translated, it gives CASSFNRGNTEAFF. Drawing the rest from reference TRBV7-3 and TRBJ1-1, the complete variable domain is GAGVSQTPSNKVTEKGKYVELRCDPISGHTALYWYRQSLGQGPEFLIYFQGTGAADDSGLPNDRFFAVRPEGSVSTLKIQRTERGDSAVYLCASSFNRGNTEAFFGQGTRLTVV.

The chain links TRBV5-1 to TRBJ1-5; no clear D gene. CDR3 length: 15 residues. CDR1 and CDR2 from the germline V gene are SGHRS and YFSETQ. V was trimmed by 3 bases and J by 0 bases, leaving 10 bases between them. The CDR3: CASSSDGDSNQPQHF. DNA of the CDR3: TGCGCCAGCAGCTCGGACGGGGATAGCAATCAGCCCCAGCATTTT.

This sequence joins TRBV12-5 and TRBJ1-1, with 9 bases matching TRBD1. Germline-derived CDR1 and CDR2 are LGHNT and FRNRAP. CDR3 length: 13 residues. V lost 0 bases, J lost 11 bases, and 4 bases stayed unmatched. Here the CDR3 reads CASGLVQGAPAFF. The CDR3 DNA sequence: TGTGCTAGTGGTTTGGTACAGGGGGCGCCGGCTTTCTTT.

This chain uses TRBV28 with TRBJ1-2; D gene unclear. This CDR3 is 13 amino acids long. Germline V gene data show CDR1 as MDHEN and CDR2 as SYDVKM. The ends were cut back, 7 bases at V and 3 bases at J, with 12 bases in the middle. The CDR3 nucleotides are TGTGCCAGCAAGAGGGCGGGCTACTATGGCTACACCTTC. It specifies CASKRAGYYGYTF.

The J gene is TRBJ2-6, the V gene TRBV25-1, with 7 positions matching TRBD1. The V segment lost 3 bases and the J segment 4 bases; nucleotides outside the gene matches: 6. This CDR3 comprises 16 residues. CDR1 is MGHDK and CDR2 is SYGVNS in the germline V gene. CDR3 sequence (DNA): TGTGCCAGCAGTGACTCCGACAGGGCCGGGGCCAACGTCCTGACTTTC. Amino acid sequence: CASSDSDRAGANVLTF.

The rearrangement uses TRBV28 and TRBJ2-7; D is undetermined. V lost 3 bases and J 7 bases, leaving 10 bases between the germline ends. The CDR3 is made up of 12 amino acids. Germline V gives CDR1 MDHEN, CDR2 SYDVKM. Here the CDR3 reads CASSLSFPEQYF. In DNA, the CDR3 is TGTGCCAGCAGTTTGTCCTTTCCGGAGCAGTACTTC. Full variable domain (outside the CDR3, taken from reference TRBV28 and TRBJ2-7): DVKVTQSSRYLVKRTGEKVFLECVQDMDHENMFWYRQDPGLGLRLIYFSYDVKMKEKGDIPEGYSVSREKKERFSLILESASTNQTSMYLCASSLSFPEQYFGPGTRLTVT.

The J gene is TRBJ1-1, the V gene TRBV7-2; the D gene is possibly TRBD1 (5 bases). Between the trimmed V and J ends, which lost 5 bases and 1 base, there was a span of 14 bases. Germline V lookup: CDR1 SGHTA, CDR2 FQGNSA. The CDR3 loop spans 15 amino acids. The CDR3 sequence: CASSPRITGNTEAFF. CDR3 nucleotide sequence: TGTGCCAGCAGCCCCCGAATCACAGGGAACACTGAAGCTTTCTTT.